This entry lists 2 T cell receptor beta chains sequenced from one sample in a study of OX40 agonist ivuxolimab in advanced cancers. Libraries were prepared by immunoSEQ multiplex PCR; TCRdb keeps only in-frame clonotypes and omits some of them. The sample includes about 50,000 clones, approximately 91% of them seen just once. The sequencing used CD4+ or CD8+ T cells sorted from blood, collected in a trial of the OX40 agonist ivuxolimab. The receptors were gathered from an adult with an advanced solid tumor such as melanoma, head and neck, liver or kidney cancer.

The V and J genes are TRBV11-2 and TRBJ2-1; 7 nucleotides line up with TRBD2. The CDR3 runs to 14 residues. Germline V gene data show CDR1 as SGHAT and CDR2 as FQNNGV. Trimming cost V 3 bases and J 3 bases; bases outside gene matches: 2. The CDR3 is CASSFGGGYNEQFF. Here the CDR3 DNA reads TGTGCCAGCAGCTTCGGCGGGGGCTACAATGAGCAGTTCTTC. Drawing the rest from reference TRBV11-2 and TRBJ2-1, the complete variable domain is EAGVAQSPRYKIIEKRQSVAFWCNPISGHATLYWYQQILGQGPKLLIQFQNNGVVDDSQLPKDRFSAERLKGVDSTLKIQPAKLEDSAVYLCASSFGGGYNEQFFGPGTRLTVL.

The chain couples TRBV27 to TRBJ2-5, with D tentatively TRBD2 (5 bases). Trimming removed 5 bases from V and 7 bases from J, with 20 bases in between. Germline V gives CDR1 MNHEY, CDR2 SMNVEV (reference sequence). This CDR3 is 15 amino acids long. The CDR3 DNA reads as TGTGCCAGCAGTCCCCGGGAAGCGGCTTTGGGGACCCAGTACTTC. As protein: CASSPREAALGTQYF.